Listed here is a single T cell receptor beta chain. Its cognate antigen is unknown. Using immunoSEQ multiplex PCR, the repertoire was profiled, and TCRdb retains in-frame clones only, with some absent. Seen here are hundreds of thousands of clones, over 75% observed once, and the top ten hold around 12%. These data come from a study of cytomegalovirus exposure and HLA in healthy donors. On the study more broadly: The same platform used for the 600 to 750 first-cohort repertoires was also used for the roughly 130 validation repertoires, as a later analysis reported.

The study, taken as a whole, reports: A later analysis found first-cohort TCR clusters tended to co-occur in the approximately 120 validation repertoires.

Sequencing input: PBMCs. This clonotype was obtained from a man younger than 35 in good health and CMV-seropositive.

This chain's CDR3 is CASSLVVAGAYEQFF. As DNA, the CDR3 is TGCGCCAGCAGCTTGGTGGTAGCGGGAGCGTATGAGCAGTTCTTC. The rearrangement joins TRBV5-1 to TRBJ2-1; TRBD2 matches at 9 bases. Germline V gene data show CDR1 as SGHRS and CDR2 as YFSETQ. J lost 8 bases, V lost 0 bases, and 6 bases had no gene match. This CDR3 has 15 residues.